The source of this T cell receptor beta chain is a study of human T cells and chemical hapten exposure. Using its own MiXCR run on the RACE reads, TCRdb lists one record per CDR3 protein. The data contain a few hundred thousand distinct CDR3 sequences, 5.5% of them singletons. About this clonotype: Its antigen is unknown.

The study, taken as a whole, reports: DPC sensitization left the count of TCRs above 1 in 1000 unchanged.

Germline loops: CDR1 ENHRY, CDR2 SYGVKD. The CDR3 runs 14 residues. The V gene lost 0 bases and the J gene lost 5 bases, with 9 bases spanning the gap. Time point here: pre-sensitization, week 0. Documented treatment: therapeutic diphenylcyclopropenone sensitization with weekly scalp DPC. The chain couples TRBV10-3 to TRBJ2-3, with D uncertain. The sample was whole blood, taken in connection with sensitization to the hapten diphenylcyclopropenone (DPC). The receptor was derived from a woman aged 18-29 years with alopecia areata. Some clones in this sample may be carry-over from other donors' samples. In DNA, the CDR3 is TGTGCCATCAGTGAGTCGGGTAACCTAGATACGCAGTATTTT. Translation: CAISESGNLDTQYF.